This T cell receptor (beta chain) originates from a study of cytomegalovirus exposure and HLA in healthy donors. Study outcomes and limitations: For cytomegalovirus status, the classifier reportedly gave diagnoses with high specificity and sensitivity. Specificity for CMV antigens was confirmed in vitro for a few of the CMV-associated chains.

With regard to this clone: Its cognate antigen is unknown.

The CDR3 is made up of 13 amino acids. The germline V gene encodes CDR1 MDHEN and CDR2 SYDVKM. After removal of 6 bases from V and 5 bases from J, the junction contained 5 bases not matched to a gene. Measured with immunoSEQ multiplex PCR; TCRdb has only the in-frame clones, and not every one. The sample contains a few hundred thousand clones, over 75% of which appear only once. This TCR derives from a man younger than 30 in good health and CMV-seropositive. Specimen: PBMCs. The rearrangement joins TRBV28 to TRBJ2-5, with TRBD2 identical over 8 bases. The CDR3: CASRRLARETQYF. Here the CDR3 DNA reads TGTGCCAGCAGGCGACTAGCGAGGGAGACCCAGTACTTC.